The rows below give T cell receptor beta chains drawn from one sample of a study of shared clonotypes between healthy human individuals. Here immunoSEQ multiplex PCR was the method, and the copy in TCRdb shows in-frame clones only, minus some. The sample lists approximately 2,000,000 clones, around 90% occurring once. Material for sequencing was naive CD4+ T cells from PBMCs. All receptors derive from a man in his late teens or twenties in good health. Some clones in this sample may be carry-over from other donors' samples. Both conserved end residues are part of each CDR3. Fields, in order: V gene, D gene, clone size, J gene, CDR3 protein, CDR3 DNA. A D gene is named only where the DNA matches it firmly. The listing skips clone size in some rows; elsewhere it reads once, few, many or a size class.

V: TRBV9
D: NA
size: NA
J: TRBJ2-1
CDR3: CASNVGGRYYNEQFF
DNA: TGTGCCAGCAACGTAGGGGGGAGGTACTACAATGAGCAGTTCTTC

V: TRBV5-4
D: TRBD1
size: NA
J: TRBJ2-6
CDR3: CASSPGQGAGGANVLTF
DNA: TGTGCCAGCAGCCCGGGACAGGGGGCCGGTGGGGCCAACGTCCTGACTTTC

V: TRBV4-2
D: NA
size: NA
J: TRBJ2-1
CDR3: CASSHPRNNEQFF
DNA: TGTGCCAGCAGCCACCCGAGGAACAATGAGCAGTTCTTC

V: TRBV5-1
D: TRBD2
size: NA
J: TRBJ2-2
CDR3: CASSPRTSGGHTGELFF
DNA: TGCGCCAGCAGCCCGCGGACTAGCGGGGGTCACACCGGGGAGCTGTTTTTT

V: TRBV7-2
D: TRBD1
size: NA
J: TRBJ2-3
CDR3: CASSLRNGQGTDTQYF
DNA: TGTGCCAGCAGCTTGCGCAACGGACAGGGCACAGATACGCAGTATTTT

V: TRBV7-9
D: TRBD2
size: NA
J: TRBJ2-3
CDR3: CASRGTSVPTDTQYF
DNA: TGTGCCAGCAGGGGAACTAGCGTCCCCACAGATACGCAGTATTTT

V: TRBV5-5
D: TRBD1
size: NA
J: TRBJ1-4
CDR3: CASSLLAGTANEKLFF
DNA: TGTGCCAGCAGCTTACTGGCCGGGACAGCTAATGAAAAACTGTTTTTT

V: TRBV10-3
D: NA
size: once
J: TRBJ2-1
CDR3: CAISELNRAPGNEQFF
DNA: TGTGCCATCAGTGAGTTGAATCGGGCCCCGGGGAATGAGCAGTTCTTC

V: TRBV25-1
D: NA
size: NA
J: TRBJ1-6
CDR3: CASSELLGPNSPLHF
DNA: TGTGCCAGCAGTGAATTGCTGGGCCCAAATTCACCCCTCCACTTT

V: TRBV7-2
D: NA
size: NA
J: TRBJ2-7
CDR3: CASSLVRQVVEQYF
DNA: TGTGCCAGCAGCTTAGTACGGCAGGTGGTCGAGCAGTACTTC

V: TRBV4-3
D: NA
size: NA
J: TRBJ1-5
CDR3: CASSQDAGANQPQHF
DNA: TGCGCCAGCAGCCAAGATGCAGGGGCCAATCAGCCCCAGCATTTT

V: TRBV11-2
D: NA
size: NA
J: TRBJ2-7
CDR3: CASSRTLTYEQYF
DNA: TGTGCCAGCAGCCGTACACTAACCTACGAGCAGTACTTC

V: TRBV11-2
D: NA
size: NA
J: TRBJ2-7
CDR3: CASSFGPFEQYF
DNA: TGTGCCAGCAGCTTTGGCCCTTTCGAGCAGTACTTC

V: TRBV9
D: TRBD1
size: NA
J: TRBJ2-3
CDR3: CASSGDSRDTQYF
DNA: TGTGCCAGCTCCGGGGACAGCAGAGATACGCAGTATTTT

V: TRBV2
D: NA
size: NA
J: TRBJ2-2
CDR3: CATARGNTGELFF
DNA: TGTGCCACCGCGAGAGGGAACACCGGGGAGCTGTTTTTT

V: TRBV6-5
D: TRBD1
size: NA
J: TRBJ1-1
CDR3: CASKLGQMNTEAFF
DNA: TGTGCCAGCAAATTGGGACAGATGAACACTGAAGCTTTCTTT

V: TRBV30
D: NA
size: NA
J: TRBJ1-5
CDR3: CAWSGLGARYSNQPQHF
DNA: TGTGCCTGGAGTGGCCTGGGGGCGAGGTATAGCAATCAGCCCCAGCATTTT

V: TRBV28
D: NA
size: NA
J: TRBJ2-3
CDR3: CASSLGNTDTQYF
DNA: TGTGCCAGCAGTCTGGGTAACACAGATACGCAGTATTTT

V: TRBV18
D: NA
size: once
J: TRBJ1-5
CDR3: CASSLQAVGNQPQHF
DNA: TGTGCCAGCTCACTACAGGCCGTAGGCAATCAGCCCCAGCATTTT

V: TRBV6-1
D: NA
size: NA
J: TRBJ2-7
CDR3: CASREHTLQYF
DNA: TGTGCCAGCAGGGAACACACATTGCAGTACTTC

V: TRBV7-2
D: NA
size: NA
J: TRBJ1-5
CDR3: CASSSGTLNSNQPQHF
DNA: TGTGCCAGCAGCTCCGGGACATTAAATAGCAATCAGCCCCAGCATTTT

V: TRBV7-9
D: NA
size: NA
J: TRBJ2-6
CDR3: CASSLALGTSGANVLTF
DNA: TGTGCCAGCAGCTTAGCGTTAGGGACCTCTGGGGCCAACGTCCTGACTTTC

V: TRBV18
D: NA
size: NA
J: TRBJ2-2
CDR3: CASSLLQGGTTGELFF
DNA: TGTGCCAGCTCACTCCTCCAAGGGGGAACGACCGGGGAGCTGTTTTTT

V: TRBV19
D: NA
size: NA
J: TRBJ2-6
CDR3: CASSMGMANVLTF
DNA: TGTGCCAGTAGTATGGGTATGGCCAACGTCCTGACTTTC

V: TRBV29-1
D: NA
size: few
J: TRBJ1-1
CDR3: CSVEAVSGAEAFF
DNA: TGCAGCGTTGAAGCCGTCTCAGGGGCTGAAGCTTTCTTT

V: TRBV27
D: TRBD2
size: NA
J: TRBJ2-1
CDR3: CASSLFALSTSDNEQFF
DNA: TGTGCCAGCAGTTTATTCGCCCTTTCGACTAGCGACAATGAGCAGTTCTTC

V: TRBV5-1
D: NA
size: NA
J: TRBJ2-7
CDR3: CASSFILADGEQYF
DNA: TGCGCCAGCAGCTTCATACTCGCGGATGGCGAGCAGTACTTC

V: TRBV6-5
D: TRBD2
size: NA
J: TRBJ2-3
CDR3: CASSRNSGRADTQYF
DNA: TGTGCCAGCAGTCGTAATAGCGGGAGGGCGGATACGCAGTATTTT

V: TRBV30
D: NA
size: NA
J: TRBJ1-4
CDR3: CAFAQGNEKLFF
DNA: TGTGCCTTCGCGCAGGGAAATGAAAAACTGTTTTTT

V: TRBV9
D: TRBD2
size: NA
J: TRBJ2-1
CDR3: CASSRDHTVAGDNEQFF
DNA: TGTGCCAGCAGTCGGGACCACACGGTAGCGGGAGACAATGAGCAGTTCTTC

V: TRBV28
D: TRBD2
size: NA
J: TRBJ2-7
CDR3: CASSLRGTRGLAGNFYEQYF
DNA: TGTGCCAGCAGTTTAAGGGGCACAAGAGGACTAGCGGGGAACTTCTACGAGCAGTACTTC

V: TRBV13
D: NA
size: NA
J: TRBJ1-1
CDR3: CASSSQQFRGLGMNTEAFF
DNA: TGTGCCAGCAGCTCCCAGCAATTCCGGGGGCTCGGCATGAACACTGAAGCTTTCTTT

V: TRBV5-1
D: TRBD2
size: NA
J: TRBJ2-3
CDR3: CASSFSGKQDTQYF
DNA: TGCGCCAGCAGCTTTAGCGGGAAGCAAGATACGCAGTATTTT

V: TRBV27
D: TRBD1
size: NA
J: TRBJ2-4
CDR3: CASKTLTGPSGVTKNIQYF
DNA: TGTGCCAGTAAAACCTTGACAGGGCCGAGTGGGGTGACCAAAAACATTCAGTACTTC

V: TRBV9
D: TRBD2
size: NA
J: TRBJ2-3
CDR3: CASSVGGAGVADTQYF
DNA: TGTGCCAGCAGCGTAGGGGGAGCGGGAGTGGCAGATACGCAGTATTTT

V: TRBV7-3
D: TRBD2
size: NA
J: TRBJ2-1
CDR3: CASSPAPGGPYNEQFF
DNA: TGTGCCAGCAGCCCAGCCCCGGGAGGGCCCTACAATGAGCAGTTCTTC

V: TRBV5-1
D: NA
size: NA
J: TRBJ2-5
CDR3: CASSLESEETQYF
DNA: TGCGCCAGCAGCTTGGAATCTGAGGAGACCCAGTACTTC

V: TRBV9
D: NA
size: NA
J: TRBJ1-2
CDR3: CASSVDRNYGYTF
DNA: TGTGCCAGCAGCGTAGACCGGAACTATGGCTACACCTTC

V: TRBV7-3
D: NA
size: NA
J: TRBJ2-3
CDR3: CASSPYGRGRSTDTQYF
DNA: TGTGCCAGCAGCCCTTACGGGCGGGGAAGGAGCACAGATACGCAGTATTTT

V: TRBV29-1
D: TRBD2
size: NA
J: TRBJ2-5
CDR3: CSVKSRRGQGTSAAGTQYF
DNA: TGCAGCGTTAAGTCGAGAAGGGGGCAAGGGACTAGCGCCGCTGGGACCCAGTACTTC

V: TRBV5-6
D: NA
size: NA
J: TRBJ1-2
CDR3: CASSLIAQVTYGYTF
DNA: TGTGCCAGCAGCTTAATAGCACAGGTTACCTATGGCTACACCTTC

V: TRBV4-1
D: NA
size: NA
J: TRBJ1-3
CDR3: CASSQTAYGNTIYF
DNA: TGCGCCAGCAGCCAGACAGCTTACGGAAACACCATATATTTT

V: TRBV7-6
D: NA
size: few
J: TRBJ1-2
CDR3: CASSQGRNYGYTF
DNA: TGTGCCAGCAGCCAGGGACGGAACTATGGCTACACCTTC